The text below deals with one T cell receptor beta chain. Its target is not known. This specimen belongs to a study of cytomegalovirus exposure and HLA in healthy donors. Overall study results and limits: Later analysis indicated greater clonal expansion among HLA-associated TCR beta chains than among equally common other chains.

Germline V CDR1 and CDR2: ENHRY, SYGVKD. The CDR3 has 16 residues. Trimming cost V 6 bases and J 1 base; bases outside gene matches: 7. The PCR used 60 Vbeta and 13 Jbeta primers. Clones were read by immunoSEQ multiplex PCR, and TCRdb kept only the in-frame ones, dropping some. This sample has roughly 170,000 clones, with less than 80% found just once. The receptor was isolated from a female donor in good health and CMV-seronegative. Sequenced sample: PBMCs. V and J are TRBV10-3 and TRBJ2-7; the match to TRBD1 covers 12 bases. The DNA of the CDR3 is TGTGCCATCAGAACCACGGGACAGGGGGCATCCTACGAGCAGTACTTC. Its protein product is CAIRTTGQGASYEQYF.